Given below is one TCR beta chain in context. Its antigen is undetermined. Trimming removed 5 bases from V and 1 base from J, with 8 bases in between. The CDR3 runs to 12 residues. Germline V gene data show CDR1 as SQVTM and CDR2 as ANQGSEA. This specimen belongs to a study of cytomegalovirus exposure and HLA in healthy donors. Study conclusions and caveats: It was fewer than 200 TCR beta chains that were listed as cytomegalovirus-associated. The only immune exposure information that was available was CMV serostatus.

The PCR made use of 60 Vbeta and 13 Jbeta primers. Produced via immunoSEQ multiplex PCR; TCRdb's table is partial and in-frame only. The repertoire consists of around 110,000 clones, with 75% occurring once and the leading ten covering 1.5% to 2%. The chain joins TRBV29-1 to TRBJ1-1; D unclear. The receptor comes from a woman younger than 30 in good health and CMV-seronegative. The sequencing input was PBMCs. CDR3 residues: CSVPSGNTEAFF. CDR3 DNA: TGCAGCGTTCCTTCCGGGAACACTGAAGCTTTCTTT.